These T cell receptor beta chains were read from a single sample in a study of cytomegalovirus exposure and HLA in healthy donors. TCRdb keeps only in-frame clones here, not all; method: immunoSEQ multiplex PCR. The sample comprises some 100,000 clones, around 80% of which are singletons, and over 4% rests with the top ten. The sample comprised PBMCs. The receptors were gathered from a female donor in good health and CMV-seropositive. The CDR3 runs from the conserved cysteine through the conserved F or W. A D gene is named only where the DNA matches it firmly.

TRBV6-5	-	CAVRRVQNTGELFF
TRBV6-6	TRBD2	CAASGGTDTQYF
TRBV7-9	TRBD1	CASSPGQADTEAFF
TRBV27	-	CASSPGDSLHDEQFF
TRBV2	TRBD1	CASRPTGGTNTEAFF
TRBV6-5	-	CASSYRSSYEQYF
TRBV4-1	TRBD2	CASSQGLAGGLETQYF
TRBV2	TRBD1	CASSRTGINTEAFF
TRBV11-2	TRBD1	CASSLGSGTGEKLFF
TRBV5-1	TRBD1	CASSLDQGQGTYGYTF